This T cell receptor (beta chain) originates from a study of cytomegalovirus exposure and HLA in healthy donors. Overall study findings and caveats: Through in vitro validation, three CMV-associated chains were shown to be specific for CMV antigens. In a later analysis, TCR beta V- and J-gene trimming was associated with a missense DCLRE1C variant. Clonal expansion was found to be greater in HLA-associated TCR beta chains than in equally common others in a later analysis.

As concerns this clone: Its antigen remains unknown.

The primer mix had 60 Vbeta and 13 Jbeta primers. Some clones are missing from TCRdb's copy, which holds only in-frame ones; the method was immunoSEQ multiplex PCR. The sample has some 77,000 clones, approximately 80% seen once. This CDR3 is built from 12 residues. V was pared by 9 bases and J by 4 bases, with 5 bases of the junction left unmatched. CDR1 and CDR2 (germline): ENHRY, SYGVKD. The sequence derives from a woman between 50 and 59 years old in good health and CMV-seropositive. This rearrangement joins TRBV10-3 to TRBJ2-7; 8 nucleotides agree with TRBD2. The source material was PBMCs. This CDR3 reads CAIRGGLYEQYF. The CDR3, as DNA: TGTGCCATACGGGGGGGCTTGTACGAGCAGTACTTC.